Reported below is one TCR beta chain. The data were obtained in a study of blood T cell repertoires in COVID-19. About the study: Both acute and convalescent COVID-19 samples were obtained from the United States, Italy and Spain. In each case, the material was cDNA or gDNA derived from T cells, B-cell-depleted T cells, or PBMCs.

This CDR3 has 13 residues. Trimming took off 7 bases at V and 2 bases at J, with 6 bases between the two ends. The authors' processing: Amplified reference gene primers provided the basis for estimating nucleated cell counts. Libraries were prepared by immunoSEQ multiplex PCR; TCRdb keeps only in-frame clonotypes and omits some of them. V, J and clone size reflect that table, while D and trimming were determined from the DNA. This sample has tens of thousands of clones; more than 70% occur once, and the top ten carry about 2%. V and J are TRBV12-3 or TRBV12-4 and TRBJ1-6; D gene ambiguous. The source material was peripheral blood. This TCR came from a man aged 50 to 59 with acute or convalescent COVID-19. CDR3 amino acids: CASTTAYNSPLHF. The CDR3 DNA follows: TGTGCCAGCACCACAGCCTATAATTCACCCCTCCACTTT.